The rows below give T cell receptor beta chains drawn from one sample of a study of blood T cell repertoires in COVID-19. Here immunoSEQ multiplex PCR was the method, and the copy in TCRdb shows in-frame clones only, minus some. This table holds around 100,000 clones, approximately 88% found once. Sequencing was performed on peripheral blood. These receptors were taken from a woman aged 65 to 85 with acute or convalescent COVID-19. CDR3s include the opening cysteine and the closing phenylalanine or tryptophan. D genes are given only for firm matches.

v_call	j_call	d_call	cdr3_aa
TRBV28	TRBJ1-1	NA	CATRMNTEAFF
TRBV7-2	TRBJ2-7	TRBD2	CASSLEAGASYEQYF
TRBV12-3/TRBV12-4	TRBJ1-1	NA	CASSLRGITEAFF
TRBV6-2/TRBV6-3	TRBJ1-1	TRBD1	CASSSGQGMASEAFF
TRBV9	TRBJ2-2	NA	CASSPLAANTGELFF
TRBV2	TRBJ1-1	NA	CASSEFAGNTEAFF
TRBV10-2	TRBJ2-2	TRBD1	CASSELDRTNTGELFF
TRBV19	TRBJ2-5	TRBD2	CASSSREGYQETQYF
TRBV19	TRBJ1-5	TRBD1	CASSIRQGVVPQHF
TRBV10-1	TRBJ2-3	NA	CASSESGGTDTQYF
TRBV29-1	TRBJ2-7	NA	CSVFGASYEQYF
TRBV5-5	TRBJ2-2	TRBD1	CASSFPGGSTGELFF
TRBV5-4	TRBJ2-2	NA	CASSLLDYTGELFF
TRBV7-9	TRBJ1-1	TRBD1	CASRPEGAAFF
TRBV21-1	TRBJ1-1	NA	CASSAGTALNTEAFF
TRBV7-2	TRBJ1-1	NA	CASSLVGGGNTEAFF
TRBV9	TRBJ1-1	NA	CASSVGGLTEAFF
TRBV11-2	TRBJ1-6	TRBD1	CASSRTGLYNSPLHF
TRBV5-6	TRBJ2-2	TRBD1	CASSSSRGRDGELFF
TRBV10-1	TRBJ2-3	TRBD2	CASSRDYTDTQYF
TRBV7-9	TRBJ2-7	TRBD1	CASSFGQVHTYEQYF
TRBV7-6	TRBJ2-7	TRBD2	CASGLGSGASGSYEQYF
TRBV7-8	TRBJ2-1	TRBD2	CASSPSGSSYNEQFF
TRBV5-1	TRBJ2-1	TRBD2	CASSGLAGGSYNEQFF
TRBV30	TRBJ1-5	NA	CASYWAVELTSNQPQHF
TRBV1	TRBJ1-4	NA	CTSSYDREVTNEKLFF
TRBV6-1	TRBJ1-5	TRBD1	CASSEEVGRGNQPQHF
TRBV7-6	TRBJ2-3	TRBD1	CASSRTGVPTDTQYF
TRBV6-5	TRBJ1-1	NA	CASSSSWGSLGAFF